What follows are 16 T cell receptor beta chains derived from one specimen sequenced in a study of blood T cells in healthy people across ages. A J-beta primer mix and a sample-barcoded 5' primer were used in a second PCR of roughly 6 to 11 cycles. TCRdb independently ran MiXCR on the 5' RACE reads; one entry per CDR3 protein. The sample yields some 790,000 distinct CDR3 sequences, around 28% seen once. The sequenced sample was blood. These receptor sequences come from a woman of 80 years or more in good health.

The CDR3 protein is CASSYSTGAYGYTF. The DNA for the CDR3 is TGTGCCAGCAGTTACTCGACAGGGGCCTATGGCTACACCTTC. V is TRBV6-2 or TRBV6-3 and J is TRBJ1-2, with 8 positions matching TRBD1. With 0 bases clipped from V and 4 bases from J, the junction kept 1 base outside the gene matches. Germline CDR1 and CDR2: MNHEY and SVGEGT. The CDR3 loop spans 14 amino acids.

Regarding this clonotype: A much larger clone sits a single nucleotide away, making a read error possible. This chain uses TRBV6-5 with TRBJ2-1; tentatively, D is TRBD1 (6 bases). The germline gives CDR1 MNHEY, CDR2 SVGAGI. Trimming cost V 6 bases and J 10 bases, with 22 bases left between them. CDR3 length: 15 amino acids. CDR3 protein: CASSHGPQGSYEQFF. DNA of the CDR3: TGTGCCAGCAGCCACGGGCCACAGGGCTCCTACGAGCAGTTCTTC.

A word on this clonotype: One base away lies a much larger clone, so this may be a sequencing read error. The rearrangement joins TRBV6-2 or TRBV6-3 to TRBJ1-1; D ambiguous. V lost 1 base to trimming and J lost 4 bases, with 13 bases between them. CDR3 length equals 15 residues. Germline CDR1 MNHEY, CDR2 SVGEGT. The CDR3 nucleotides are TGTGCCAGCAGTTACTTCGCCCGGGAACGCACTGAAGCTTTCTTT. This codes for CASSYFARERTEAFF.

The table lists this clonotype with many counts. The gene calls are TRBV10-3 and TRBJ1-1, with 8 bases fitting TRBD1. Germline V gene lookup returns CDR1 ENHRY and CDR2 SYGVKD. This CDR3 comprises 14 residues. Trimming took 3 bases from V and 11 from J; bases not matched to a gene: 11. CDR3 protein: CAISDGSGQGGAFF. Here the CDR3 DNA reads TGTGCCATCAGTGACGGGTCCGGACAGGGCGGCGCTTTCTTT.

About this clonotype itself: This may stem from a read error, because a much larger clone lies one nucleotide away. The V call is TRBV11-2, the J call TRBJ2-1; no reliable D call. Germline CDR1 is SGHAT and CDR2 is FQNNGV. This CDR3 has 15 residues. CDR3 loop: CVSSLEFLGYNEQFF. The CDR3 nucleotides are TGTGTCAGCAGCTTGGAATTTTTAGGCTACAATGAGCAGTTCTTC.

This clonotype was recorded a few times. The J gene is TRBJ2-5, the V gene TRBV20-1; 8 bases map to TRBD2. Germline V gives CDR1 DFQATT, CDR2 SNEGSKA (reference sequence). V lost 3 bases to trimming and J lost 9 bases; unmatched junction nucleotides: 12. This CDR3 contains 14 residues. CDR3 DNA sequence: TGCAGTGCTAGTCCCCAGGAGGGGCGGGAGGCCCAGTACTTC. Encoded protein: CSASPQEGREAQYF.

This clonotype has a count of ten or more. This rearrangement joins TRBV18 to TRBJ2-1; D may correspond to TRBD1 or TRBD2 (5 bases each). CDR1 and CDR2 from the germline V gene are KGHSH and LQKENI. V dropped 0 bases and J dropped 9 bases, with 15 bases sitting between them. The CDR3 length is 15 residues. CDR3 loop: CASSPPGTGKSEQFF. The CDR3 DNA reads TGTGCCAGCTCACCACCGGGGACCGGGAAAAGTGAGCAGTTCTTC.

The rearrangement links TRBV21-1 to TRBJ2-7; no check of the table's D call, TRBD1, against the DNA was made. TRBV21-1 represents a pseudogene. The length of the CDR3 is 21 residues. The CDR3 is CASSKVGRTGIQGVPYNEQYF. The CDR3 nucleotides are TGTGCCAGCAGCAAAGTGGGGCGGACAGGGATCCAGGGGGTCCCCTACAATGAGCAGTACTTC.

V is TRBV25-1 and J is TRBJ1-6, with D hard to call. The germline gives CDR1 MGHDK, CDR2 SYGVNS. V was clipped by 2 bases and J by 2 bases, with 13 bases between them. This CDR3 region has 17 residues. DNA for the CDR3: TGTGCCAGCAGTGAAATGTCGTTCGGGACCTATAATTCACCCCTCCACTTT. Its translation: CASSEMSFGTYNSPLHF.

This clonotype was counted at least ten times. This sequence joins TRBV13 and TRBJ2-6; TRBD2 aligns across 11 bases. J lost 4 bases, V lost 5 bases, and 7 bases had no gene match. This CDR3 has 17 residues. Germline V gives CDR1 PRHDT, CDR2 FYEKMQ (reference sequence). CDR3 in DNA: TGTGCCAGCAGCAACCTAGCGGGGGGATTAGGGGCCAACGTCCTGACTTTC. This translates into CASSNLAGGLGANVLTF.

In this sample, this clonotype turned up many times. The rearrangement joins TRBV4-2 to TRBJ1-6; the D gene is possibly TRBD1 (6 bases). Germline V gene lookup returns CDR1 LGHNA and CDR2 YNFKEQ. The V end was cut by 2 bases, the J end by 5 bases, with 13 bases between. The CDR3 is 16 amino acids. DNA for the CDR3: TGTGCCAGCAGCCAAATTATACAGGGAGATAATTCACCCCTCCACTTT. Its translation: CASSQIIQGDNSPLHF.

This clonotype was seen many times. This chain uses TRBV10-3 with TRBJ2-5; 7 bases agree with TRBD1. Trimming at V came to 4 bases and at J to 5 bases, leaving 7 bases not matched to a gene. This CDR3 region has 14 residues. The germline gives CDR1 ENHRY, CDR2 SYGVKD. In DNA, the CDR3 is TGTGCCATCAGTGTGACAGGGACGGGGGAGACCCAGTACTTC. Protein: CAISVTGTGETQYF.

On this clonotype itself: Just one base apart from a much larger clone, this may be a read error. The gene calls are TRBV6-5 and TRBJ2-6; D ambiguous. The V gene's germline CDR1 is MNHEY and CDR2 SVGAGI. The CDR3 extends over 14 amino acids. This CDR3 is CASSYRSEANVRTF. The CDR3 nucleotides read TGTGCCAGCAGTTACAGGAGTGAGGCCAACGTCCGGACTTTC.

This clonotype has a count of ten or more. In DNA form, the CDR3 reads TGCAGTGCTAGAGATCAGGGTTTTGAGACCCAGTACTTC. It encodes CSARDQGFETQYF. The chain combines TRBV20-1 with TRBJ2-5; possibly TRBD1 for D (5 bases). Trimming cost V 0 bases and J 5 bases, with 10 bases left between them. The CDR3 spans 13 residues. Germline assignment: CDR1 DFQATT and CDR2 SNEGSKA (reference sequence).

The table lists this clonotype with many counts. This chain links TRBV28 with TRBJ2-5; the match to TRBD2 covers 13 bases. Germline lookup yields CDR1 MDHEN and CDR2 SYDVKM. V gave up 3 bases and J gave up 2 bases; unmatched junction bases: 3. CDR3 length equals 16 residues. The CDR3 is CASSLLTSGGQETQYF. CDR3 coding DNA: TGTGCCAGCAGTTTGCTGACTAGCGGGGGGCAAGAGACCCAGTACTTC. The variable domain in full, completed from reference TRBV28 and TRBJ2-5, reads DVKVTQSSRYLVKRTGEKVFLECVQDMDHENMFWYRQDPGLGLRLIYFSYDVKMKEKGDIPEGYSVSREKKERFSLILESASTNQTSMYLCASSLLTSGGQETQYFGPGTRLLVL.

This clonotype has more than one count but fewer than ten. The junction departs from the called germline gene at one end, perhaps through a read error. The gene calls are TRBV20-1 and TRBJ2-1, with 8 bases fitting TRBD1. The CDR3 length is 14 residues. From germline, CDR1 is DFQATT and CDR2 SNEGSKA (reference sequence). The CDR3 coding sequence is TGCGGTGCTAGGGTCCCAGGGGGCGCAGAGACCCAGTTCTTC. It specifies CGARVPGGAETQFF.